The 7 T cell receptor beta chains below were found in one sample sequenced in a study of Ad26.COV2.S vaccination and SARS-CoV-2 variants. Sequenced by immunoSEQ multiplex PCR; TCRdb stores in-frame clones only, minus some. Of some 450,000 clones in the sample, around 91% were seen once. Specified treatment: around 19 received Ad26.COV2.S at low or high dose, single or two shots; five or six received placebo; per-sample allocation not given. Samples came from day 63 after the first vaccine or placebo injection. This material consisted of peripheral blood, taken in a trial of Ad26.COV2.S vaccine versus placebo. These receptor sequences come from a person aged 18-65 years who received the Ad26.COV2.S COVID-19 vaccine or a placebo.

This clone came up once. The chain has TRBV6-4 and TRBJ2-1; the match to TRBD1 covers 9 bases. With V trimmed by 1 base and J by 4 bases, 8 bases remained unmatched. Per the germline V gene, CDR1 is MRHNA and CDR2 is SNTAGT. The CDR3 sequence is 17 residues long. The CDR3 DNA sequence: TGTGCCAGCAGTGACTACTTCCGGGACAGGGTATACAATGAGCAGTTCTTC. As protein: CASSDYFRDRVYNEQFF.

This sequence joins TRBV2 and TRBJ2-1; TRBD2 aligns across 10 bases. V shed 0 bases, J shed 2 bases, and the junction held 4 bases outside the gene matches. The CDR3 runs to 17 residues. Germline V gene lookup returns CDR1 SNHLY and CDR2 FYNNEI. The CDR3 sequence is CASSEAHLAGAYNEQFF. CDR3 bases: TGTGCCAGCAGTGAAGCGCACCTAGCGGGGGCCTACAATGAGCAGTTCTTC.

This chain uses TRBV12-3 or TRBV12-4 with TRBJ2-6; D ambiguous. The germline V and J ends were trimmed by 5 bases and 4 bases, with 6 bases remaining between them. The CDR3 is 13 residues long. The CDR3 spells CASSLLGANVLTF. CDR3 sequence (DNA): TGTGCCAGCAGTCTCCTAGGGGCCAACGTCCTGACTTTC.

The chain combines TRBV7-3 with TRBJ2-1; 12 bases fit TRBD2. Germline V gene lookup returns CDR1 SGHTA and CDR2 FQGTGA. The CDR3 sequence is 17 residues long. The V gene end was trimmed by 0 bases and the J gene end by 9 bases; junction bases not matched to a gene: 9. CDR3 nucleotide sequence: TGTGCCAGCAGCTTAACGTTCGGTCTAGCGGGAGGGGGTGAGCAGTTCTTC. Amino acid sequence: CASSLTFGLAGGGEQFF.

This chain links TRBV6-5 with TRBJ2-7, with D possibly being TRBD1 (6 bases). Looked up from germline, CDR1 is MNHEY and CDR2 is SVGAGI. V lost 8 bases to trimming and J lost 2 bases, with 13 bases between them. This CDR3 region has 13 residues. Here the CDR3 DNA reads TGTGCCAGCGGCCGGACAGTAGCCTACGAGCAGTACTTC. Amino acids: CASGRTVAYEQYF.

The gene calls are TRBV29-1 and TRBJ2-5, with TRBD2 matching over 8 bases. V lost 2 bases and J lost 5; bases outside the gene matches: 7. The length of the CDR3 is 14 residues. Germline V gene sequence: CDR1 SQVTM, CDR2 ANQGSEA. CDR3 sequence (DNA): TGCAGCGTTGAATCAAGCGGGAGCGCGGAGACCCAGTACTTC. Protein sequence: CSVESSGSAETQYF.

J is TRBJ2-2 and V is TRBV11-3; D is undetermined. This CDR3 has 12 residues. V was cut by 4 bases and J by 6 bases, with 6 bases left in between. Germline V CDR1 and CDR2: SGHNT, YENEEA. CDR3 in amino acids: CASSSLAGELFF. The CDR3 DNA is TGTGCCAGCAGCTCTTTAGCCGGGGAGCTGTTTTTT.